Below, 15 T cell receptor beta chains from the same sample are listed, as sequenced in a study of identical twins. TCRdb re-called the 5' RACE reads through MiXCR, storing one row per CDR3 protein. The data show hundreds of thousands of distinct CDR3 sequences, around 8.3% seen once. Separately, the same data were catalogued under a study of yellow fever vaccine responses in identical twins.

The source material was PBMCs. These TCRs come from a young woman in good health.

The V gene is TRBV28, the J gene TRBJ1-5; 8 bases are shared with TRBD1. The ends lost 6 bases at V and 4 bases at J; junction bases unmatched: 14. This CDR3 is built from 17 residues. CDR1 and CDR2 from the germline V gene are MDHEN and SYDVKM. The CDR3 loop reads CASSSYNDRGPNQPQHF. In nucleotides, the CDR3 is TGTGCCAGCAGCTCTTATAACGACAGGGGACCAAATCAGCCCCAGCATTTT. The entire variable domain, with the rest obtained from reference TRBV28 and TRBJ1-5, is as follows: DVKVTQSSRYLVKRTGEKVFLECVQDMDHENMFWYRQDPGLGLRLIYFSYDVKMKEKGDIPEGYSVSREKKERFSLILESASTNQTSMYLCASSSYNDRGPNQPQHFGDGTRLSIL.

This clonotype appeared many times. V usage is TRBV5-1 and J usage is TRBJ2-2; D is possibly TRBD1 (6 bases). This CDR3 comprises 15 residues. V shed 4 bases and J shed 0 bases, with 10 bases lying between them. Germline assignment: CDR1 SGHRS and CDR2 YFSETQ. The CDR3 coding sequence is TGCGCCAGCAGCCCGGGACAATCGAACACCGGGGAGCTGTTTTTT. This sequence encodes CASSPGQSNTGELFF.

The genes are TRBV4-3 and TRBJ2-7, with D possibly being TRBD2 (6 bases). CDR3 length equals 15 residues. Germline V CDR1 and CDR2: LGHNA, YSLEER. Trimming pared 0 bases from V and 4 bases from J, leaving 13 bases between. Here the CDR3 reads CASSQEGGEGYEQYF. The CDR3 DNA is TGCGCCAGCAGCCAAGAAGGAGGGGAAGGGTACGAGCAGTACTTC.

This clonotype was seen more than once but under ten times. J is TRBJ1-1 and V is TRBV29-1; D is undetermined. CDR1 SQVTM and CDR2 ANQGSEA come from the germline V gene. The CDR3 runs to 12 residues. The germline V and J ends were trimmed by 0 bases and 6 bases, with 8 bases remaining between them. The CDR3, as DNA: TGCAGCGTTGAAGATCCAAGGCCTGAAGCTTTCTTT. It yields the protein CSVEDPRPEAFF.

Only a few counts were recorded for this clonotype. Written as DNA, the CDR3 is TGTGCCAGCAGTTACTCCGGGCTGACCGCGAACACCGGGGAGCTGTTTTTT. Translating it yields CASSYSGLTANTGELFF. This chain links TRBV6-5 with TRBJ2-2; D is undetermined. Trimming stripped 0 bases from V and 0 bases from J, with 11 bases between. The length of the CDR3 is 17 residues. Looked up from germline, CDR1 is MNHEY and CDR2 is SVGAGI.

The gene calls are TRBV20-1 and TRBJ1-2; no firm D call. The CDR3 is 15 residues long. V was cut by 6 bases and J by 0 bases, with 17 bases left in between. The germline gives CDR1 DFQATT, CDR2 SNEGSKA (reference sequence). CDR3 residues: CSAFHTNPPNYGYTF. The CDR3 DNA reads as TGCAGTGCCTTTCACACCAACCCACCTAACTATGGCTACACCTTC.

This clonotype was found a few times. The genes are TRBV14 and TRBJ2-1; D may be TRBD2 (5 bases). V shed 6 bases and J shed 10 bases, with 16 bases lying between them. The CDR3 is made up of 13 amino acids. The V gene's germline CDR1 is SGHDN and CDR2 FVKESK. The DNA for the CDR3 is TGTGCCAGCAGGCGAAACAAAGGAGGAGAGCAGTTCTTC. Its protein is CASRRNKGGEQFF.

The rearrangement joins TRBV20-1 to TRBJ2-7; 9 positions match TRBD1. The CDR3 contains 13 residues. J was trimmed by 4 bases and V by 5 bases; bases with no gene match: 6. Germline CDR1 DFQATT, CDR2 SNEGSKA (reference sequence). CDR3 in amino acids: CSAHTGGGYEQYF. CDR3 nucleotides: TGCAGTGCTCACACAGGGGGCGGATACGAGCAGTACTTC.

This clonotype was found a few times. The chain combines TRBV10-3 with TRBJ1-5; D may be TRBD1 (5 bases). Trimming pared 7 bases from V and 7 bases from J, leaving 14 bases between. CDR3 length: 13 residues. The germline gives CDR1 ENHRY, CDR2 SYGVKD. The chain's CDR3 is CAITPGNEQPQHF. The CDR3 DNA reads TGTGCCATCACCCCAGGGAACGAGCAGCCCCAGCATTTT.

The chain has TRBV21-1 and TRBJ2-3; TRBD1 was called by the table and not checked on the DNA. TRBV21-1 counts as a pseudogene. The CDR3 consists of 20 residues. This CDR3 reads CASRQIGQGATPGHTDTQYF. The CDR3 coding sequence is TGTGCCAGCAGACAAATTGGACAGGGGGCTACGCCTGGACACACAGATACGCAGTATTTT.

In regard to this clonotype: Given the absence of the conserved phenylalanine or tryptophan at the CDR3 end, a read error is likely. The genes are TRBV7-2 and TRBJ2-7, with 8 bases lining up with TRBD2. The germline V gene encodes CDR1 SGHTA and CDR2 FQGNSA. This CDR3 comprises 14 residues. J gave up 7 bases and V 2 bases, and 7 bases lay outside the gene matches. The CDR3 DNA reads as TGTGCCAGCAGCTTACGTAGCGGGGCTTCTGAGCAGTACTTG. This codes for CASSLRSGASEQYL.

The CDR3 bases are TGTGCCAGCTCACCCGCGGCAGGGATGCCAAACGAGCAGTACTTC. Amino acid sequence: CASSPAAGMPNEQYF. This chain connects TRBV18 to TRBJ2-7; D perhaps matches TRBD1 (5 bases). Trimming pared 3 bases from V and 5 bases from J, leaving 17 bases between. There are 15 residues in the CDR3. CDR1 and CDR2 (germline): KGHSH, LQKENI. The full variable domain, completed using reference TRBV18 and TRBJ2-7, is NAGVMQNPRHLVRRRGQEARLRCSPMKGHSHVYWYRQLPEEGLKFMVYLQKENIIDESGMPKERFSAEFPKEGPSILRIQQVVRGDSAAYFCASSPAAGMPNEQYFGPGTRLTVT.

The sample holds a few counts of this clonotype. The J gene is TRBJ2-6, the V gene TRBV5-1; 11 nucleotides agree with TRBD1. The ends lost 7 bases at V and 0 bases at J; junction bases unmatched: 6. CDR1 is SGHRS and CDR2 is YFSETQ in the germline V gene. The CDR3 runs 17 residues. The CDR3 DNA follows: TGCGCCAGCTCCTCCGGACAGGGGGCCTCTGGGGCCAACGTCCTGACTTTC. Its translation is CASSSGQGASGANVLTF.

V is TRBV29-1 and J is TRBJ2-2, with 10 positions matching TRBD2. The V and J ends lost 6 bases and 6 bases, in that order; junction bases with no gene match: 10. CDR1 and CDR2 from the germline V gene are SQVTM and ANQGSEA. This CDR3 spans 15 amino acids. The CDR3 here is CSVQGAGGPSGELFF. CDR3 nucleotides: TGCAGCGTCCAGGGAGCGGGAGGGCCCTCCGGGGAGCTGTTTTTT.

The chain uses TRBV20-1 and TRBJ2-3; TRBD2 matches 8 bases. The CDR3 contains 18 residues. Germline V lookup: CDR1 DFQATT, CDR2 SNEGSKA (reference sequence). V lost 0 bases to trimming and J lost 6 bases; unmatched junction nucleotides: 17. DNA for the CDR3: TGCAGTGCTAGAGATCGAAAGAGGCTAGCGGGTTCTTCTGATACGCAGTATTTT. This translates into CSARDRKRLAGSSDTQYF.